The 24 T cell receptor beta chains below were found in one sample sequenced in a study of tissue T cells after allogeneic stem cell transplantation. Profiled with immunoSEQ multiplex PCR; TCRdb holds only in-frame clones, not every one. The table has fewer than 30,000 clones, roughly 87% seen once. Source: blood, taken before transplantation. The receptors come from a woman between 18 and 55 years old who later had graft-versus-host disease after an allogeneic stem cell transplant.

The gene calls are TRBV7-9 and TRBJ1-1; D is uncertain. Germline assignment: CDR1 SEHNR and CDR2 FQNEAQ (reference sequence). Trimming removed 1 base from V and 6 bases from J, with 12 bases in between. This CDR3 spans 14 amino acids. CDR3 region: CASSLVWTVPEAFF. For the CDR3, the DNA is TGTGCCAGCAGCTTAGTTTGGACGGTTCCTGAAGCTTTCTTT.

The chain links TRBV15 to TRBJ1-1; no clear D. Trimming stripped 0 bases from V and 2 bases from J, with 10 bases between. Per the germline V gene, CDR1 is LNHNV and CDR2 is YYDKDF (reference sequence). The CDR3 sequence is 15 residues long. CDR3: CATSRDTRLNTEAFF. As DNA, the CDR3 is TGTGCCACCAGCAGAGATACAAGGCTCAACACTGAAGCTTTCTTT. Full variable domain (outside the CDR3, taken from reference TRBV15 and TRBJ1-1): DAMVIQNPRYQVTQFGKPVTLSCSQTLNHNVMYWYQQKSSQAPKLLFHYYDKDFNNEADTPDNFQSRRPNTSFCFLDIRSPGLGDTAMYLCATSRDTRLNTEAFFGQGTRLTVV.

J is TRBJ1-6 and V is TRBV2; D is uncertain. The germline V and J ends were trimmed by 7 bases and 0 bases, with 10 bases remaining between them. CDR1 and CDR2 from the germline V gene are SNHLY and FYNNEI. The CDR3 is 15 residues long. CDR3 loop: CASMSEISYNSPLHF. As DNA, the CDR3 is TGTGCCAGCATGTCGGAAATCTCCTATAATTCACCCCTCCACTTT.

The chain recombines TRBV27 with TRBJ1-4, with D possibly matching TRBD1 (6 bases). Deletions cut 1 base from V and 8 bases from J, with 14 bases between. The CDR3 loop spans 15 amino acids. Germline assignment: CDR1 MNHEY and CDR2 SMNVEV (reference sequence). The CDR3 protein is CASSLLAGTPEKLFF. CDR3 DNA sequence: TGTGCCAGCAGTTTATTGGCCGGGACACCGGAAAAACTGTTTTTT.

V and J are TRBV30 and TRBJ1-1, with D tentatively TRBD1 (6 bases). The germline V gene has CDR1 GTSNPN and CDR2 SVGIG (reference sequence). The CDR3 sequence is 13 residues long. V lost 5 bases to trimming and J lost 8 bases, with 18 bases between them. The CDR3 protein is CAWQINRDREAFF. CDR3 bases: TGTGCCTGGCAAATTAACAGGGATCGGGAAGCTTTCTTT.

V and J are TRBV27 and TRBJ2-7; D remains unclear. Trimming took 2 bases from V and 1 from J, leaving 9 bases between them. The CDR3 contains 14 residues. Germline values: CDR1 MNHEY, CDR2 SMNVEV (reference sequence). The CDR3 region is CASSLRYGSYEQYF. Here the CDR3 DNA reads TGTGCCAGCAGTTTAAGGTACGGTTCCTACGAGCAGTACTTC.

This chain links TRBV5-1 with TRBJ2-6, with a tentative D call TRBD1 (6 bases). V shed 3 bases and J shed 1 base, with 8 bases lying between them. The CDR3 runs to 15 residues. CDR1 and CDR2 (germline): SGHRS, YFSETQ. The CDR3 sequence: CASSSRGSGANVLTF. The CDR3 coding sequence is TGCGCCAGCAGCTCTAGGGGGTCTGGGGCCAACGTCCTGACTTTC.

This clone was detected only once. The chain joins TRBV7-2 to TRBJ2-1; no firm D call. Trimming left V 2 bases short and J 7 bases short, with 9 bases between. Germline V gene lookup returns CDR1 SGHTA and CDR2 FQGNSA. CDR3 length equals 13 residues. The CDR3: CASSLPGANEQFF. The CDR3 DNA sequence: TGTGCCAGCAGCTTACCGGGTGCTAATGAGCAGTTCTTC.

The V and J genes are TRBV7-3 and TRBJ1-2; 8 bases align to TRBD1. The trim removed 5 bases at V and 4 bases at J, leaving 3 bases unmatched. CDR1 and CDR2 from the germline V gene are SGHTA and FQGTGA. CDR3 length: 13 residues. The CDR3 is CASSPGQAYGYTF. The CDR3 coding sequence is TGTGCCAGCAGCCCGGGACAGGCCTATGGCTACACCTTC.

This chain joins TRBV2 and TRBJ1-5; 10 nucleotides match TRBD1. Trimming took 4 bases from V and 6 from J; bases not matched to a gene: 3. In germline, CDR1 is SNHLY, CDR2 FYNNEI. This CDR3 comprises 14 residues. The CDR3 sequence is CASSGQGASQPQHF. DNA of the CDR3: TGTGCCAGCAGTGGACAGGGGGCATCTCAGCCCCAGCATTTT.

In its sample, this clone was seen once. The chain carries TRBV2 and TRBJ2-1, with D unresolved. The CDR3 sequence is 11 residues long. The germline CDR1 and CDR2 sequences are SNHLY and FYNNEI. V was clipped by 7 bases and J by 14 bases, with 15 bases between them. This CDR3 reads CASKGTGGEFF. The CDR3 DNA reads as TGTGCCAGCAAGGGTACGGGCGGCGAGTTCTTC.

The count of this clone is one. V is TRBV10-3 and J is TRBJ2-1; TRBD2 is a possible D gene (6 bases). Trimming pared 6 bases from V and 5 bases from J, leaving 20 bases between. CDR3 length: 16 residues. From germline, CDR1 is ENHRY and CDR2 SYGVKD. DNA for the CDR3: TGTGCCATCAGCGAAGGCGCGGGGAGACCCCACAATGAGCAGTTCTTC. Translating gives CAISEGAGRPHNEQFF.

The chain carries TRBV6-1 and TRBJ2-7; 7 positions agree with TRBD2. The germline V gene encodes CDR1 MNHNS and CDR2 SASEGT. V shed 2 bases and J 0 bases; nucleotides not matched to a gene: 1. The length of the CDR3 is 14 residues. The CDR3 reads CASSERDYSYEQYF. In DNA form, the CDR3 reads TGTGCCAGCAGTGAACGGGACTACTCCTACGAGCAGTACTTC.

V is TRBV4-2 and J is TRBJ1-4; D is undetermined. V dropped 4 bases and J dropped 4 bases, with 13 bases sitting between them. Germline-derived CDR1 and CDR2 are LGHNA and YNFKEQ. The CDR3 contains 15 residues. CDR3 DNA: TGTGCCAGCAGCCTGGCAGAAGGGAGTAATGAAAAACTGTTTTTT. As protein: CASSLAEGSNEKLFF.

The V and J genes are TRBV7-8 and TRBJ2-1; perhaps TRBD1 as D (6 bases). V was cut by 5 bases and J by 7 bases, with 27 bases left in between. From germline, CDR1 is SGHVS and CDR2 FQNEAQ. The CDR3 covers 18 residues. CDR3 sequence reads: CASSDSRKQGFSRNEQFF. The CDR3 DNA is TGTGCCAGCAGCGATTCCCGGAAACAGGGATTTTCTCGGAATGAGCAGTTCTTC.

This chain joins TRBV5-4 and TRBJ1-2; the D gene is possibly TRBD1 (5 bases). CDR3 length equals 13 residues. Per germline, CDR1 SGHNT and CDR2 YYREEE (reference sequence). V was trimmed by 0 bases and J by 6 bases, leaving 9 bases between them. For the CDR3, the DNA is TGTGCCAGCAGCTTGGTGGCAGGGAATGGCTACACCTTC. Encoded protein: CASSLVAGNGYTF.

The chain uses TRBV5-4 and TRBJ2-7; 7 bases are shared with TRBD2. Germline CDR1 and CDR2: SGHNT and YYREEE (reference sequence). There are 15 residues in the CDR3. V shed 2 bases and J 2 bases; nucleotides not matched to a gene: 7. As DNA, the CDR3 is TGTGCCAGCAGCTTCTCGAGCGGGGATACCTACGAGCAGTACTTC. Residues: CASSFSSGDTYEQYF.

The V and J genes are TRBV3-1 (or the pseudogene TRBV3-2) and TRBJ1-6; the match to TRBD1 covers 10 bases. This CDR3 contains 18 residues. CDR1 is LGHDT and CDR2 is YNNKEL in the germline V gene (reference sequence). The junction had 13 bases not matched to a gene; V was cut back by 1 base and J by 10 bases. The CDR3 here is CASSQAPRDRGWVSPLHF. CDR3 DNA sequence: TGTGCCAGCAGCCAAGCCCCTCGGGACAGGGGTTGGGTATCACCCCTCCACTTT.

This sequence joins TRBV3-1 (or the pseudogene TRBV3-2) and TRBJ1-2; possible D gene TRBD1, 6 bases. Trimming took off 1 base at V and 4 bases at J, with 16 bases between the two ends. The germline V gene encodes CDR1 LGHDT and CDR2 YNNKEL (reference sequence). CDR3 length: 16 residues. The CDR3 protein is CASSQAPREGVYGYTF. The CDR3 DNA reads as TGTGCCAGCAGCCAAGCACCCCGGGAGGGGGTCTATGGCTACACCTTC.

This sequence joins TRBV6-6 and TRBJ2-3, with D possibly TRBD1 on 5 matching bases. Germline V CDR1 and CDR2: MNHNY, SVGAGI (reference sequence). Trimming removed 0 bases at V and 1 base at J, with 8 bases between. This CDR3 spans 15 amino acids. DNA of the CDR3: TGTGCCAGCAGTTACTCGGGGCAGGGCACAGATACGCAGTATTTT. Translation: CASSYSGQGTDTQYF.

The V call is TRBV5-1, the J call TRBJ1-1, with TRBD1 identical over 8 bases. J lost 10 bases, V lost 0 bases, and 8 bases had no gene match. The CDR3 sequence is 14 residues long. Germline CDR1 SGHRS, CDR2 YFSETQ. In DNA, the CDR3 is TGCGCCAGCAGCTTGGTAGGCAGGGGGCTAGGAGCTTTCTTT. Its protein is CASSLVGRGLGAFF. The variable domain in full, with the rest retrieved from reference TRBV5-1 and TRBJ1-1, is KAGVTQTPRYLIKTRGQQVTLSCSPISGHRSVSWYQQTPGQGLQFLFEYFSETQRNKGNFPGRFSGRQFSNSRSEMNVSTLELGDSALYLCASSLVGRGLGAFFGQGTRLTVV.

The DNA of the CDR3 is TGTGCCAGCAGTTTATTACGGACGGGGAACACCGGGGAGCTGTTTTTT. Translated, it gives CASSLLRTGNTGELFF. The V and J genes are TRBV28 and TRBJ2-2, with D hard to call. CDR1 and CDR2 from the germline V gene are MDHEN and SYDVKM. V was cut by 1 base and J by 1 base, with 10 bases left in between. The CDR3 length is 16 residues.

J is TRBJ1-2 and V is TRBV15; maybe TRBD1 (6 bases). Germline CDR1 and CDR2: LNHNV and YYDKDF (reference sequence). Between the trimmed V and J ends, which lost 0 bases and 5 bases, there was a span of 10 bases. The CDR3 is made up of 14 amino acids. The CDR3 region has the DNA TGTGCCACCAGCAGAGATGTGGGGGCGTATGGCTACACCTTC. This codes for CATSRDVGAYGYTF.

V usage is TRBV2 and J usage is TRBJ1-2; D is perhaps TRBD1 (6 bases). Germline V lookup: CDR1 SNHLY, CDR2 FYNNEI. With 8 bases removed from V and 4 bases from J, the gap between germline ends came to 14 bases. This CDR3 has 13 residues. DNA for the CDR3: TGTGCCAGCGGTGGGGGCCCCTTCTATGGCTACACCTTC. This encodes CASGGGPFYGYTF. The full variable domain, its missing parts supplied by reference TRBV2 and TRBJ1-2, is EPEVTQTPSHQVTQMGQEVILRCVPISNHLYFYWYRQILGQKVEFLVSFYNNEISEKSEIFDDQFSVERPDGSNFTLKIRSTKLEDSAMYFCASGGGPFYGYTFGSGTRLTVV.